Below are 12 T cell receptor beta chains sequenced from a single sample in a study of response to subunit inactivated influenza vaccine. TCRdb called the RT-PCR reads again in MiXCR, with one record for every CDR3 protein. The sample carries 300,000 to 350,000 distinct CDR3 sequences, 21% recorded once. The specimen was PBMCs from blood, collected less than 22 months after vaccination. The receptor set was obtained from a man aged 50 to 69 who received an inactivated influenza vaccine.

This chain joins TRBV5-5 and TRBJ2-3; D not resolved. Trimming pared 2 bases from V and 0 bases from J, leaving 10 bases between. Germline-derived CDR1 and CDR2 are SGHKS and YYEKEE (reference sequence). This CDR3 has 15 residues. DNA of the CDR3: TGTGCCAGCAGCTTAAGCTTCTCGAGCACAGATACGCAGTATTTT. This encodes CASSLSFSSTDTQYF. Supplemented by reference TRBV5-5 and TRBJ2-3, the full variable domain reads DAGVTQSPTHLIKTRGQQVTLRCSPISGHKSVSWYQQVLGQGPQFIFQYYEKEERGRGNFPDRFSARQFPNYSSELNVNALLLGDSALYLCASSLSFSSTDTQYFGPGTRLTVL.

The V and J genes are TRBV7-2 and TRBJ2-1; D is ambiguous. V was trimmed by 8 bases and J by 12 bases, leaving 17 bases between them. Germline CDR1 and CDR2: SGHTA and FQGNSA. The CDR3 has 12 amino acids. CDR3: CASSVGVLMQFF. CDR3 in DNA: TGTGCCAGCTCGGTGGGCGTACTAATGCAGTTCTTC.

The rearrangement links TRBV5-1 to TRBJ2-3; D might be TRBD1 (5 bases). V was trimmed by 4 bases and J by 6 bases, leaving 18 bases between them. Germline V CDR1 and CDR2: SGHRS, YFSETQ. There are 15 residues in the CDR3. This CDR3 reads CASSLDVSGLDTQYF. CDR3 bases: TGCGCCAGCAGCCTAGATGTGTCAGGGTTGGATACGCAGTATTTT.

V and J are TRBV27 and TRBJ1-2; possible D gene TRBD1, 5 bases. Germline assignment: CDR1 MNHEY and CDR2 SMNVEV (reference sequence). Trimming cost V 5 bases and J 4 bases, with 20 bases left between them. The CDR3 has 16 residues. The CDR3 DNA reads TGTGCCAGCAGTCCTAAAAACCGACAGAGCCTCTATGGCTACACCTTC. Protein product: CASSPKNRQSLYGYTF.

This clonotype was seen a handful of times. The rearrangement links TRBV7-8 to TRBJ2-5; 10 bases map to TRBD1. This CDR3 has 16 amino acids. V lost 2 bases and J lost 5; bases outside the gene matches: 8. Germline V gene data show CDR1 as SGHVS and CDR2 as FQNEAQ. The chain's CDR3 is CASSLRTGGNWETQYF. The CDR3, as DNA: TGTGCCAGCAGCTTAAGGACAGGGGGTAACTGGGAGACCCAGTACTTC.

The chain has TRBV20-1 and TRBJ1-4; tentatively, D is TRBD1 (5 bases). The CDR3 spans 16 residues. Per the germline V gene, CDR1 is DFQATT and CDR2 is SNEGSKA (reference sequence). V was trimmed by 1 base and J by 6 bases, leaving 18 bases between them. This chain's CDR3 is CSARGGDLAIDEKLFF. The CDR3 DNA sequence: TGCAGTGCTAGAGGGGGCGATCTCGCCATCGATGAAAAACTGTTTTTT.

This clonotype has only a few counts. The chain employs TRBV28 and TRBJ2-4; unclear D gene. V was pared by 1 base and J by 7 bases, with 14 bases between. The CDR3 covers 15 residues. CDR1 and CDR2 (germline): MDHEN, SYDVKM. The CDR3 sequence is CASSLSLFTENIQYF. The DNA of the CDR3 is TGTGCCAGCAGTTTATCCCTTTTTACCGAGAACATTCAGTACTTC.

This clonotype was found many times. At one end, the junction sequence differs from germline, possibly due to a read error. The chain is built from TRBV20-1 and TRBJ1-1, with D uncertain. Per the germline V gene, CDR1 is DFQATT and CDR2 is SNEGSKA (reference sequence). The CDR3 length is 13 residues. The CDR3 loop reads CSAKKTVKTEAFF. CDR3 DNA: TGCAGTGCTAAAAAGACGGTGAAGACTGAAGCTTTCTTT.

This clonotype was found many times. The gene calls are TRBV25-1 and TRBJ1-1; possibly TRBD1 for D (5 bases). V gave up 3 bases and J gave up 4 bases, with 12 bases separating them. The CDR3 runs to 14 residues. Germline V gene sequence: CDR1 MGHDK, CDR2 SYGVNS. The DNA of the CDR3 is TGTGCCAGCAGTGATGAGGGGATTGGCACTGAAGCTTTCTTT. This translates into CASSDEGIGTEAFF.

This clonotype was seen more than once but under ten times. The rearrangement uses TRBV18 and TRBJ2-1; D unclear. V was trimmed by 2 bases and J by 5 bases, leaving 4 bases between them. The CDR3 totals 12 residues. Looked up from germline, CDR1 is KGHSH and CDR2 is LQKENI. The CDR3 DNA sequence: TGTGCCAGCTCACCAGGCCACAATGAGCAGTTCTTC. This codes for CASSPGHNEQFF.

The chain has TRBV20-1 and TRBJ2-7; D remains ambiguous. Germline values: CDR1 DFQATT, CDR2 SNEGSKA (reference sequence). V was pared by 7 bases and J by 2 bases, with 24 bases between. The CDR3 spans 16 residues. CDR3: CSGRVMRIAETYEQYF. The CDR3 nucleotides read TGCAGTGGACGCGTAATGCGGATAGCTGAAACCTACGAGCAGTACTTC.

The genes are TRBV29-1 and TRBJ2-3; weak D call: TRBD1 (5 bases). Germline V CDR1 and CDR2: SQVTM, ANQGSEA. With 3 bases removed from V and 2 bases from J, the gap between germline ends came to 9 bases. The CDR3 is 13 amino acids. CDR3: CSVELGDTDTQYF. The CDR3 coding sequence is TGCAGCGTTGAGTTAGGGGACACAGATACGCAGTATTTT.